This T cell receptor (beta chain) appears in the sequencing data of a study of T-cell memory formation after mild COVID-19. Using its own MiXCR run on the 5' RACE reads, TCRdb lists one record per CDR3 protein. The sample contains more than 450,000 distinct CDR3 sequences, about a sixth of which appear only once. Study-wide findings and caveats: Day 15 to 85 contracting clones showed balanced CD4/CD8; day 15 to 37 expanders favored CD4+. Some SARS-CoV-2-responding clones were already detected in memory before infection.

Comment on this clonotype: Its cognate antigen is unknown.

V gave up 0 bases and J gave up 0 bases; unmatched junction bases: 8. The CDR3 loop spans 18 amino acids. Germline CDR1 LGHNA, CDR2 YNFKEQ. This receptor was taken from an adult woman who had mild COVID-19 (a few samples of this study predate the infection). Cell type and time point are not known. The chain links TRBV4-2 to TRBJ2-4, with 7 bases matching TRBD2. Sequencing used PBMCs or a T cell subset sorted from them (not recorded which). CDR3 nucleotide sequence: TGTGCCAGCAGCCAAGATCCAGCTAGCGGACTAGCCAAAAACATTCAGTACTTC. Translating it yields CASSQDPASGLAKNIQYF.